This T cell receptor (beta chain) was identified during a study of post-analysis software for immune sequencing data. At the level of the study: Patients had relapsing-remitting, secondary progressive or progressive-relapsing multiple sclerosis; some lacked subtype. Regarding the study as a whole: In patients, TRBV5-6, TRBV5-1 and TRBV20-1 belonged to four or five TRBV segments found more frequently than in controls. Diversity measured as normalized Chao1 was significantly lower in multiple sclerosis patients than in controls. F measure grouped same-batch samples tightly together.

In the case of this clonotype: Its antigen remains unknown.

The germline gives CDR1 MNHEY, CDR2 SVGAGI. The CDR3 covers 15 residues. The library was made from cDNA and included unique molecular identifiers. MiXCR was run by TCRdb on the PCR reads, yielding one entry per CDR3 protein. This table holds hundreds of thousands of distinct CDR3 sequences, around 60% found once. The sequence derives from a girl aged 2-10 years with multiple sclerosis. The source material was blood. The chain joins TRBV6-5 to TRBJ2-7, with D perhaps TRBD1 or TRBD2 (5 bases each). The DNA end lines up better with TRBJ2-5; the J call may be wrong. The CDR3 DNA is TGTGCCAGCAGGTCCTCCGGGGCCCCTCAAGAGACCCAGTACTTC. Its protein product is CASRSSGAPQETQYF.